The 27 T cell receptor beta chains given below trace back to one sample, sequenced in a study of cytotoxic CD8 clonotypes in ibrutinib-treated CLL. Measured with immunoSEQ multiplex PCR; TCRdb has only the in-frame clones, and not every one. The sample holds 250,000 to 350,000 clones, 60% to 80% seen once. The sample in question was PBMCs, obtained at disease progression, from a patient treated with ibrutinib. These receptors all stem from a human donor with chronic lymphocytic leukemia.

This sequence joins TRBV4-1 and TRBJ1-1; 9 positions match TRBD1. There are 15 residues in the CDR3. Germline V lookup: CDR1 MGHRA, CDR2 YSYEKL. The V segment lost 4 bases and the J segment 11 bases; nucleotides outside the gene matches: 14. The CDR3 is CASSPRGTGPYWAFF. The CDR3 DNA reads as TGCGCCAGCAGCCCCCGCGGGACAGGGCCTTACTGGGCTTTCTTT.

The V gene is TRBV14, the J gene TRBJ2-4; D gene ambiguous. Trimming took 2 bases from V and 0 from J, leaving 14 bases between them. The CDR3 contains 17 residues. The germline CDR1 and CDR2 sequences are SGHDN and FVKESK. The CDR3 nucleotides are TGTGCCAGCAGCCAATCTCAAGTCAGTTTAGCCAAAAACATTCAGTACTTC. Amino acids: CASSQSQVSLAKNIQYF.

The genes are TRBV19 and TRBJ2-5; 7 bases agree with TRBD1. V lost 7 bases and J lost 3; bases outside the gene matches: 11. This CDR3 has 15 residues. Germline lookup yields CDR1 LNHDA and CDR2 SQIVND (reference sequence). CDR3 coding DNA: TGTGCCAGTAAAGGGGGACAGTCAGCAAAAGAGACCCAGTACTTC. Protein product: CASKGGQSAKETQYF.

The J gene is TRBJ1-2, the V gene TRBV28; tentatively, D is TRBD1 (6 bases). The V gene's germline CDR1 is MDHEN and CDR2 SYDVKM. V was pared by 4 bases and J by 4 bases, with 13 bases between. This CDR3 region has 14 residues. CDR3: CASSSPRGAYGYTF. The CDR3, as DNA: TGTGCCAGCAGTTCCCCTCGGGGGGCCTATGGCTACACCTTC.

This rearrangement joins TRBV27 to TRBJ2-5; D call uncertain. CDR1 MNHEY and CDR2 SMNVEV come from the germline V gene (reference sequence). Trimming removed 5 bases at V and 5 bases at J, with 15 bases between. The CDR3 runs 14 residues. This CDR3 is CASSPTLDHETQYF. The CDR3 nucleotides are TGTGCCAGCAGTCCGACTCTAGATCACGAGACCCAGTACTTC.

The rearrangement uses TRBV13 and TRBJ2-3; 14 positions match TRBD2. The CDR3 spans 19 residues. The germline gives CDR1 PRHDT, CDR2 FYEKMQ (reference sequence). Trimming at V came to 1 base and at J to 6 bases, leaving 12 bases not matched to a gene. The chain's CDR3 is CASSLAGTSGGFLVDTQYF. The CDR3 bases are TGTGCCAGCAGCTTAGCGGGGACTAGCGGGGGTTTCTTGGTGGATACGCAGTATTTT. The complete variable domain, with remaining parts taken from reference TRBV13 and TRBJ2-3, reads AAGVIQSPRHLIKEKRETATLKCYPIPRHDTVYWYQQGPGQDPQFLISFYEKMQSDKGSIPDRFSAQQFSDYHSELNMSSLELGDSALYFCASSLAGTSGGFLVDTQYFGPGTRLTVL.

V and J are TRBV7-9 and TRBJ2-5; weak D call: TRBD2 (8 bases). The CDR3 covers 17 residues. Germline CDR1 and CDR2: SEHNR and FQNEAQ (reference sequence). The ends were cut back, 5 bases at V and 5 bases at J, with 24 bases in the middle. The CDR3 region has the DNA TGTGCCAGCAGCGCTTGGGGACAGCGGGAGTATCTGGAGACCCAGTACTTC. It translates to CASSAWGQREYLETQYF.

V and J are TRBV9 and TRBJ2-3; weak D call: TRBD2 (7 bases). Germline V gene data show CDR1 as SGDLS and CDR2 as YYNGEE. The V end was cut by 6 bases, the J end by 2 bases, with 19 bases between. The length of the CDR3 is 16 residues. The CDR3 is CASTQGGGPHTDTQYF. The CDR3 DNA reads TGTGCCAGCACCCAGGGCGGGGGCCCTCACACAGATACGCAGTATTTT.

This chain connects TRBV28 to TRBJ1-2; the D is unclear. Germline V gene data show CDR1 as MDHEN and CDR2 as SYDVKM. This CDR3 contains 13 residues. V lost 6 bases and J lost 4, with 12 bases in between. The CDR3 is CASRVGVLYGYTF. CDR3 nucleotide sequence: TGTGCCAGCAGAGTCGGGGTTCTCTATGGCTACACCTTC.

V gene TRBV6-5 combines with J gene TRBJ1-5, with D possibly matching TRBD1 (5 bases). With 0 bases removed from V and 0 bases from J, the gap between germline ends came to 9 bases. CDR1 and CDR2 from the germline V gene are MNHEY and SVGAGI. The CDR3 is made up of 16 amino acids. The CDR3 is CASSYSSGDSNQPQHF. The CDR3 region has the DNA TGTGCCAGCAGTTACTCTTCGGGGGATAGCAATCAGCCCCAGCATTTT.

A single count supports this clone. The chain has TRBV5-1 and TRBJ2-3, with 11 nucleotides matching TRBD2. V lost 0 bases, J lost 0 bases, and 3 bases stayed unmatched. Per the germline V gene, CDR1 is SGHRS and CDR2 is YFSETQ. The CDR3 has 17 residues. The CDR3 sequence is CASSLVRLAGSTDTQYF. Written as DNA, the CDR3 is TGCGCCAGCAGCTTGGTTCGACTAGCGGGGAGCACAGATACGCAGTATTTT.

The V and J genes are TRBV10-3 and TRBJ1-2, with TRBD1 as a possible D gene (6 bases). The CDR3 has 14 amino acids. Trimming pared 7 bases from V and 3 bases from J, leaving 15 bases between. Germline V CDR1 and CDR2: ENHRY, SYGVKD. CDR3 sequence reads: CAINLQGADYGYTF. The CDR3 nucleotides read TGTGCCATCAACCTACAGGGAGCAGACTATGGCTACACCTTC.

CDR3 residues: CASSRLAGPYNEQFF. The CDR3 region has the DNA TGTGCCAGCAGCCGACTAGCGGGACCCTACAATGAGCAGTTCTTC. The genes are TRBV7-9 and TRBJ2-1; 11 nucleotides match TRBD2. Trimming cost V 5 bases and J 2 bases; bases outside gene matches: 2. The CDR3 has 15 residues. CDR1 and CDR2 (germline): SEHNR, FQNEAQ (reference sequence). The full variable domain, its missing parts supplied by reference TRBV7-9 and TRBJ2-1, is DTGVSQNPRHKITKRGQNVTFRCDPISEHNRLYWYRQTLGQGPEFLTYFQNEAQLEKSRLLSDRFSAERPKGSFSTLEIQRTEQGDSAMYLCASSRLAGPYNEQFFGPGTRLTVL.

CDR3 coding DNA: TGCGCCAGTGGGACAGGGGATGGAAACACCATATATTTT. It translates to CASGTGDGNTIYF. The chain links TRBV5-1 to TRBJ1-3; 10 nucleotides align to TRBD1. V was pared by 8 bases and J by 3 bases, with 2 bases of the junction left unmatched. The length of the CDR3 is 13 residues. Germline lookup yields CDR1 SGHRS and CDR2 YFSETQ.

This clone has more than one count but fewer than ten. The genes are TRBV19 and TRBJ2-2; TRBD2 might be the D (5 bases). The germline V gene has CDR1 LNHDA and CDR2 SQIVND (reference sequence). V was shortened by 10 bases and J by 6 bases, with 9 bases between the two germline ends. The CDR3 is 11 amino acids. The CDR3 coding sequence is TGTGCCACGGGGATGTCCGGGGAGCTGTTTTTT. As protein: CATGMSGELFF.

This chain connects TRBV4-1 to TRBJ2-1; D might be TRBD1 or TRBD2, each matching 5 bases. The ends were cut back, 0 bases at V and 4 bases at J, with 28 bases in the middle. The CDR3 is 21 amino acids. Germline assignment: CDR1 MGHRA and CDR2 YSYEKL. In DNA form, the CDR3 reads TGCGCCAGCAGCCAAGATCCCGGCCTAGAGGTAGCCTCGAGGGGATACAATGAGCAGTTCTTC. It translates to CASSQDPGLEVASRGYNEQFF.

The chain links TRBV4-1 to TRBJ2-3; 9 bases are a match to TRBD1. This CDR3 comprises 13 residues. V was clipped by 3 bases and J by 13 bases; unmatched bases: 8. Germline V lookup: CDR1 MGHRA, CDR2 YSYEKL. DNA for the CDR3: TGCGCCAGCAGCCAGGACAGGGGAAGTCTTAAGTATTTT. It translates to CASSQDRGSLKYF.

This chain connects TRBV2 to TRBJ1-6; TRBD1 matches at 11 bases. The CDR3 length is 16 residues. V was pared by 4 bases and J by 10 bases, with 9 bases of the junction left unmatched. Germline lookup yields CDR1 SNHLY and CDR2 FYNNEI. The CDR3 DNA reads TGTGCCAGCAGTGTGAAGGGGACAGGGGGGATCTCACCCCTCCACTTT. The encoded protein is CASSVKGTGGISPLHF.

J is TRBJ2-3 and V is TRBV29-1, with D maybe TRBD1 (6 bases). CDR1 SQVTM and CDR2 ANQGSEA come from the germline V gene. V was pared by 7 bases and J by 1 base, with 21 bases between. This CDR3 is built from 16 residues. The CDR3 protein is CSGRQAPLLGTDTQYF. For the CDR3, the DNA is TGCAGCGGCAGACAGGCGCCCCTGTTGGGCACAGATACGCAGTATTTT.

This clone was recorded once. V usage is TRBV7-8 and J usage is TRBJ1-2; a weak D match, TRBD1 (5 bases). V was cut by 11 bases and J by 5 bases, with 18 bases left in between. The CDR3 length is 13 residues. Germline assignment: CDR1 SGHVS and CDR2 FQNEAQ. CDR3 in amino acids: CAVTPGPIYGYTF. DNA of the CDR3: TGTGCCGTTACACCGGGGCCTATTTATGGCTACACCTTC.

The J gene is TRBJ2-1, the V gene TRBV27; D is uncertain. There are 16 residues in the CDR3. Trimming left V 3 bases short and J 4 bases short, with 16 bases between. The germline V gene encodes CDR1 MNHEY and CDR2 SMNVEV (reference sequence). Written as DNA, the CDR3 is TGTGCCAGCAGTTTGGCGCTAGTAAACTTTTACAATGAGCAGTTCTTC. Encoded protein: CASSLALVNFYNEQFF.

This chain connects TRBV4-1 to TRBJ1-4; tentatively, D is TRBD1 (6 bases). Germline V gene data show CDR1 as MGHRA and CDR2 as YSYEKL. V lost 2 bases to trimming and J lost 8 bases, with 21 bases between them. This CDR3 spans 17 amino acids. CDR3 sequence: CASSQPGGHGAGEKLFF. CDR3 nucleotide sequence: TGCGCCAGCAGCCAACCCGGGGGCCACGGGGCAGGCGAAAAACTGTTTTTT.

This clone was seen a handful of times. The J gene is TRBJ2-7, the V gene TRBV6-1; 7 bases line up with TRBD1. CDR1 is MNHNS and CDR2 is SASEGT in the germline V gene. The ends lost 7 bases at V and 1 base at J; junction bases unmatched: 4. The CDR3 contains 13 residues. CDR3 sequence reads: CASTHRGSYEQYF. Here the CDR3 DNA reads TGTGCCAGCACCCACAGGGGTTCCTACGAGCAGTACTTC.

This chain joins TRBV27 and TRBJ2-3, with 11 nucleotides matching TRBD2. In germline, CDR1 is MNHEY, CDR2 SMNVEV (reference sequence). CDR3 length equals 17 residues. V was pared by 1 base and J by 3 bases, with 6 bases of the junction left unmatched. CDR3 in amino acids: CASSLYPLAGGTDTQYF. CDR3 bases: TGTGCCAGCAGTTTATACCCTCTAGCGGGAGGTACAGATACGCAGTATTTT.

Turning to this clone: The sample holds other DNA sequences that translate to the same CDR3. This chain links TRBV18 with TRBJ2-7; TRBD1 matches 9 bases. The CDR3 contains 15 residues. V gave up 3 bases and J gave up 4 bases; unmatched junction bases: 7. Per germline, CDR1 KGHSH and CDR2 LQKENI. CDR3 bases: TGTGCCAGCTCACCGAGACCGGGACAGGGATACGAGCAGTACTTC. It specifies CASSPRPGQGYEQYF.

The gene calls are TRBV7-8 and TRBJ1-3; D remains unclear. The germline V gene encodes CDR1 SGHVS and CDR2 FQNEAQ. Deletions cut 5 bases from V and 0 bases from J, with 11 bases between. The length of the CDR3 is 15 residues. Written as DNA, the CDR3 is TGTGCCAGCAGCCCTTGGACCGGCTCTGGAAACACCATATATTTT. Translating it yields CASSPWTGSGNTIYF.

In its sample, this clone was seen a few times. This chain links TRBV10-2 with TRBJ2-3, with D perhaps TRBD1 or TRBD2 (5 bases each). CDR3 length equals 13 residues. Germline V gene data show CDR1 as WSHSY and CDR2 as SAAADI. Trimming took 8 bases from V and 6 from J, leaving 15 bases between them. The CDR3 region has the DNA TGCGCCAGCGGGACCGGGCTTGGGGATACGCAGTATTTT. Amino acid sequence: CASGTGLGDTQYF.